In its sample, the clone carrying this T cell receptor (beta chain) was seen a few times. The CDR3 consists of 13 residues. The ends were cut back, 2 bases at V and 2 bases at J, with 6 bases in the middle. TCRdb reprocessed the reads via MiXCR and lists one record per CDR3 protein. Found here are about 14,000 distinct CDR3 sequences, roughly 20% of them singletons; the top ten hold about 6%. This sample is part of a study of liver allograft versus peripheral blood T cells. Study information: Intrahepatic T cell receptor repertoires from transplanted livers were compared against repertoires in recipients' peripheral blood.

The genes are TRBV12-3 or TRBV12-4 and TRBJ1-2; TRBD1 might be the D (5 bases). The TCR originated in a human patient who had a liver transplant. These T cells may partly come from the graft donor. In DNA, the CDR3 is TGTGCCAGCAGTTTAAGACAGAACTATGGCTACACCTTC. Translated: CASSLRQNYGYTF.